This record looks at one T cell receptor beta chain sequence and its context. This clone's antigen is unknown. In total, more than 500 healthy bone marrow donors made up the cohort. Cohort members were all nominally healthy when sampled, although unrecorded immune exposures were likely present. The donor tested CMV seronegative and was one of the 352 seronegative cohort members. Each donor provided a peripheral blood sample, and peripheral blood mononuclear cells were used for TCR beta sequencing. The Qiagen DNeasy Blood Extraction Kit was used to extract genomic DNA from the blood cell samples. The receptor library was made with the immunoSEQ multiplex PCR assay. For the multiplex PCR, a mixture combining 60 forward primers for TCR Vbeta segments and 13 reverse primers for TCR Jbeta segments was used. Amplification of the CDR3 region of rearranged TCR beta genes was performed with a multiplex PCR assay on genomic DNA. The amplified TCR beta libraries were sequenced on the Illumina HiSeq System as 87-base-pair reads. The authors processed their data as follows. Across the 640 or so repertoires, a later analysis counted 80 million or so unique TCR beta chains, approximately 10 million of which were shared by at least two donors. Raw reads were error-corrected and collapsed into unique sequences with a nearest-neighbor algorithm that merged closely related sequences to remove PCR and sequencing errors. Alignment of CDR3 sequences to IMGT reference sequences was used to assign V, D and J gene segments. For a sequence to be retained, at least a six-nucleotide match to both a V gene segment and a J gene segment was required. A rearrangement was called productive if the CDR3 had no stop codons and remained in frame with V and J, and every other rearrangement was called non-productive. CDR3 was defined according to IMGT convention as the region running from the second conserved V-encoded cysteine to the conserved J-encoded phenylalanine. In an earlier analysis of roughly 580 of the donors, sequences lacking an unambiguous match to a single V gene segment were excluded. In an earlier analysis of a few hundred of the donors, a V segment was called functional when productive rearrangements were above 56.7%, and segregating when the standard deviation between donors exceeded 5%. A statistical classification framework was built to diagnose cytomegalovirus status from the catalog of TCR beta chain sequences. In a later analysis, TCR nucleotide sequences were compared against IMGT/GENE-DB human TR gene sequences so that V and J genes could be assigned. The TCRdist pipeline was used in a later analysis to assign CDR3 sequences and most-parsimonious VDJ recombination scenarios. A later analysis defined each TCR beta chain by its CDR3 amino acid sequence plus V-gene family, and excluded reads lacking a unique V-gene family. As a way to deal with suspected cross-contamination and a sequencing artifact, a later analysis dropped roughly 620 nucleotide sequences that were highly shared and had low generation probability. In a later analysis, a clonal expansion index was calculated for each public chain from normalized within-repertoire ranks of inferred template counts. In a later analysis, generation probabilities were computed using a VDJ recombination model fitted to out-of-frame rearrangements, and the results were checked against IGoR. In a later analysis, TCR-TCR, TCR-HLA and TCR-CMV co-occurrence was scored with hypergeometric tests, and a repertoire-size bias correction was applied to TCR pairs. False discovery rates were estimated in a later analysis by permuting HLA or CMV assignments 20 times. In a later analysis, co-occurring TCRs were grouped using DBSCAN, with TCRdist sequence similarity added in when clustering inside HLA-allele-positive subsets. For co-occurrence clustering, repertoires with fewer than 30,000 or more than 120,000 public chains were excluded, along with five or six repertoires with anomalous nucleotide sharing. This immuneACCESS table, as held by TCRdb, lists in-frame sequences with V and J called but not all clones. Of the missing ones, under half trace to an unresolved V gene in checked studies; the others have no known cause. That table is the source of V, J and clone size, and D and trimming were worked out from the DNA. The sample's table covers about 39,000 clones. The ten top clones hold under 4.5% of the sample.

The CDR3 holds 13 amino acids from the cysteine to the phenylalanine. The retained sequence is limited to the CDR3, 39 bases, with the frame set at the first base. Via the germline V gene, CDR1 is MGHRA and CDR2 YSYEKL. The junction carries 10 bases between V and J, which are trimmed by 0 bases and 9 bases respectively. The record originates from a study of cytomegalovirus exposure and HLA in healthy donors (dated by TCRdb to about 2017). For the wider study: An earlier analysis of approximately 550 of the donors reported about 250 Gb of sequence data and some 120 million unique TCR beta sequences from 190 million or so T cells. A separate validation cohort of over 95 different subjects was used in addition to the 666-subject first cohort. The study combined high-throughput TCR immunosequencing, statistical association of individual TCRs with disease status, and machine learning to predict cytomegalovirus infection status. A later genetic analysis took genome-wide SNP genotypes for about 55% of the roughly 670 donors and used that subset as a discovery cohort. Using immunosequencing, the study profiled T cell repertoires from 666 subjects and related those repertoires to cytomegalovirus serostatus. The study aimed to test whether cataloging public T cell receptors could reveal signatures of past pathogen exposure. Typing coverage varied by locus: roughly 620-640 donors for A, B, C, DRB1 and DQB1; about 520 for DQA1; over 600 for DPA1; under 490 for DPB1. Roughly five DR-DQ haplotypes were handled as single units for association and clustering because linkage in the cohort was strong. A later analysis re-analyzed previously published TCR beta repertoires from 500 to 700 donors and added high-resolution HLA genotyping to study TCR occurrence patterns. HLA typing covered class I and class II loci at four-digit resolution. Of the approximately 370 genotyped donors, more than 75% were placed in the genetic ancestry cluster associated with self-reported Caucasian donors. All discovery cohort repertoires had been generated on a single sequencing platform. Donor age, sex, ethnicity and CMV serostatus were collected together with the repertoire data. To decide whether each TCR beta V gene segment behaved as functional or pseudogenic, an earlier analysis of several hundred of the donors relied on high-throughput TCR beta sequencing. Roughly 320 gigabases of sequencing data and 75 million to 85 million unique TCR sequences made up an early release that covered 500 to 700 HLA-typed donors. Rather than using new phenotypic data, the later analysis identified candidate immune exposures from TCR beta sequences and from how often those sequences occurred across donors. On average, roughly 250,000 unique TCR beta nucleotide sequences were sequenced per donor among more than 350 genotyped donors of the cohort, with roughly 18% of those sequences being non-productive.

The paper's findings and limits, for the study overall: Immune exposure information for the cohort was limited to CMV serostatus. Some IMGT-functional V segments, including TRBV6-2 and TRBV6-3, could not be told apart with the 87-base-pair reads, so those segments were excluded. The sequencing pipeline was judged likely to have produced a cluster of highly shared sequence variants as a technical artifact. According to a later analysis, parvovirus B19, influenza, CMV and Epstein-Barr virus appeared linked to several top co-occurrence clusters. A later analysis found that TCR association rates varied across HLA loci, with DRB1 alleles showing the most associated TCRs and HLA-C alleles the fewest. In a later analysis, HLA-associated TCR beta chains were found to be more clonally expanded and to have lower generation probabilities than equally common non-associated chains. Most TCR sequences were seen in very few donors, while some public TCRs were found in many individuals. V-gene and J-gene trimming of TCR beta chains was associated with a missense DCLRE1C variant in a later genetic analysis, and the association was replicated in an independent cohort. In this cohort, only TCR beta chains were sequenced, and detectable features were limited by the absence of alpha or paired-chain data. A further reported finding was that TCR beta sequences accurately predicted the HLA-A and HLA-B alleles for most subjects in the first cohort. A total of 164 TCR beta chains were listed by the study as associated with cytomegalovirus. Roughly uniform sequencing depth across donors was assumed in presence/absence analyses, although this assumption may not hold. Strong co-occurrence of HLA alleles, especially DR and DQ, made assigning TCR associations to individual alleles difficult. Because HLA typing was missing for some donors at each locus, association tests included only the typed subset. In vitro tests confirmed that a few of the cytomegalovirus-associated TCR beta chains recognize cytomegalovirus antigens. A later genetic analysis reported fewer N-insertions in productive TCRs among donors in an Asian-associated ancestry cluster than the 666-donor mean. In an earlier analysis of some 500 of the donors, most TCR beta V segments were observed in productive rearrangements about 90% or about 30% of the time, broadly matching IMGT annotations. Linkage disequilibrium might explain the correlated functional status among segregating V segments, but an unknown experimental factor could not be excluded. The classifier was reported to diagnose cytomegalovirus status with high specificity and sensitivity in both the original and validation cohorts. At a false discovery rate of 0.05, a later analysis linked around 15,000 TCR beta sequences to specific HLA alleles. In a later analysis, most CMV-associated TCR beta chains were found to appear HLA-restricted, with HLA associations seemingly driven largely by CMV exposure. Because counts were too low, about 18 rarely observed V segments, including chromosome 9 orphons, were excluded from the earlier analysis of a few hundred of the donors. The authors suggested that the approach could potentially be generalized to other disease states and immunological phenotypes.

Sequenced material: PBMCs. Rearrangement joined TRBV4-1 to TRBJ2-3; the D gene lacks a confident call. The sequence came from a male donor in good health and CMV-seronegative. The CDR3 reads CASSQDSSGTQYF. The DNA sequence is as follows: TGCGCCAGCAGCCAAGACTCGTCCGGGACGCAGTATTTT.